The sequence of this T cell receptor (beta chain) was determined in a study of CD8+ T cells in alopecia areata. Across the whole study: Severity scoring for treated patients was based on the percentage of affected scalp area.

Treatment specified: oral pan-JAK inhibitor, 5-10 mg twice daily. Researchers gathered lesional scalp punch biopsies and peripheral blood from patients with alopecia areata. Study conclusions and caveats: Lesional scalp, notably in alopecia totalis/universalis, had clonality above that of normal scalp. In blood and scalp, many expanded lesional clones persisted during tofacitinib.

This CDR3 region has 19 residues. The junction had 17 bases not matched to a gene; V was cut back by 3 bases and J by 4 bases. The V gene's germline CDR1 is SGDLS and CDR2 YYNGEE. Reverse transcription of extracted RNA yielded cDNA, which provided the sequencing template. Profiling relied on immunoSEQ multiplex PCR, and the TCRdb table lists in-frame clones only, not all of them. The sample lists roughly 73,000 clones, approximately 29% seen once, with 14% to 15% in the top ten. About this clone itself: As yet, its antigen is unknown.

The chain has TRBV9 and TRBJ2-2; 8 nucleotides line up with TRBD2. Sequences were derived from CD8+ T cells sorted from blood, sampled at week 4, from a patient treated with tofacitinib. The receptor was isolated from a human donor with alopecia areata. CDR3 protein: CASSGSLTSVAGGTGELFF. The CDR3 DNA reads TGTGCCAGCAGCGGGTCCTTGACTAGCGTGGCAGGAGGCACCGGGGAGCTGTTTTTT.